This T cell receptor beta chain is from a study of T cells in Graves' hyperthyroidism and ophthalmopathy. CDR1 and CDR2 from the germline V gene are KGHSH and LQKENI. V lost 3 bases to trimming and J lost 5 bases, with 13 bases between them. The CDR3 contains 15 residues. From RNA transcripts, TCR beta CDR3 regions were amplified. In the first-round RT-PCR of the TCR CDR3, the HTBI primer set was used. TCRdb re-derived calls from the multiplex PCR reads in MiXCR, one entry per CDR3 protein. The sample carries 500,000 to 600,000 distinct CDR3 sequences, 40% to 55% recorded once. This clonotype turned up a few times.

V is TRBV18 and J is TRBJ2-2; D not resolved. The sequenced sample consisted of peripheral blood or thyroid tissue (not recorded which). The clonotype comes from a woman under 30 with Graves' hyperthyroidism. Written as DNA, the CDR3 is TGTGCCAGCTCACCTTTCACTGGAAAGACCGGGGAGCTGTTTTTT. Amino acids: CASSPFTGKTGELFF.